A single sample gave rise to the 8 T cell receptor beta chains below, sequenced in a study of control samples from healthy donors and cancer patients. Assay used: immunoSEQ multiplex PCR; TCRdb lists only in-frame clones, some missing. There are 80,000 to 100,000 clones in the sample; 88% occur only once, and around 14% lies in the top ten. The material sequenced was blood. These receptors were obtained from a man aged 25 to 40 in good health.

This clone was detected only a few times. The chain couples TRBV5-1 to TRBJ2-1; 8 positions match TRBD2. The V gene end was trimmed by 0 bases and the J gene end by 5 bases; junction bases not matched to a gene: 1. Germline CDR1 and CDR2: SGHRS and YFSETQ. This CDR3 has 14 residues. The CDR3 loop reads CASSLGLANNEQFF. CDR3 in DNA: TGCGCCAGCAGCTTGGGACTAGCGAACAATGAGCAGTTCTTC.

The chain recombines TRBV2 with TRBJ2-3, with 8 bases lining up with TRBD1. There are 14 residues in the CDR3. The germline gives CDR1 SNHLY, CDR2 FYNNEI. The V and J ends lost 7 bases and 6 bases, in that order; junction bases with no gene match: 9. The CDR3 bases are TGTGCCAGCATAGGCAGGGGGCGTAGGGATACGCAGTATTTT. As protein: CASIGRGRRDTQYF. Together with reference TRBV2 and TRBJ2-3, the CDR3 gives the full variable domain: EPEVTQTPSHQVTQMGQEVILRCVPISNHLYFYWYRQILGQKVEFLVSFYNNEISEKSEIFDDQFSVERPDGSNFTLKIRSTKLEDSAMYFCASIGRGRRDTQYFGPGTRLTVL.

This clone came up once. The rearrangement joins TRBV27 to TRBJ2-7, with 11 bases lining up with TRBD2. Germline trimming cut 6 bases from V and 2 bases from J; bases unmatched to any gene: 12. This CDR3 is built from 17 residues. From germline, CDR1 is MNHEY and CDR2 SMNVEV (reference sequence). CDR3 coding DNA: TGTGCCAGCAGGCCTGGGCCGGGACTAGCGGAGACCTACGAGCAGTACTTC. Translation gives CASRPGPGLAETYEQYF.

This clone was seen only a few times. The chain employs TRBV11-1 and TRBJ1-1; possible D gene TRBD1, 5 bases. Germline assignment: CDR1 SGHAT and CDR2 FQDESV (reference sequence). Trimming shortened V by 5 bases and J by 7 bases, and 17 bases separated the two germline ends. The CDR3 length is 14 residues. The CDR3 DNA reads TGTGCCAGCAGCCCAGTGCTGGGGCAGGGTGAAGCTTTCTTT. Translated, it gives CASSPVLGQGEAFF.

The rearrangement uses TRBV18 and TRBJ2-7; no clear D gene. CDR1 KGHSH and CDR2 LQKENI come from the germline V gene. The V end lost 2 bases, the J end lost 2 bases, and 4 bases lay between the germline ends. The CDR3 is made up of 12 amino acids. The CDR3 sequence: CASSPSPYEQYF. CDR3 bases: TGTGCCAGCTCACCAAGCCCCTACGAGCAGTACTTC. The variable domain in full, completed from reference TRBV18 and TRBJ2-7, reads NAGVMQNPRHLVRRRGQEARLRCSPMKGHSHVYWYRQLPEEGLKFMVYLQKENIIDESGMPKERFSAEFPKEGPSILRIQQVVRGDSAAYFCASSPSPYEQYFGPGTRLTVT.

The genes are TRBV4-1 and TRBJ1-2; weak D call: TRBD1 (5 bases). V was pared by 0 bases and J by 5 bases, with 19 bases between. The CDR3 runs to 17 residues. Germline values: CDR1 MGHRA, CDR2 YSYEKL. The CDR3 nucleotides are TGCGCCAGCAGCCAAGAGGGGGTGGGGCAGGCCCTTTATGGCTACACCTTC. Protein sequence: CASSQEGVGQALYGYTF.

This sequence joins TRBV29-1 and TRBJ2-1, with D possibly matching TRBD2 (6 bases). The CDR3 loop spans 13 amino acids. The V end was cut by 4 bases, the J end by 5 bases, with 12 bases between. Germline V gene sequence: CDR1 SQVTM, CDR2 ANQGSEA. The CDR3 is CSVGLATDNEQFF. CDR3 in DNA: TGCAGCGTTGGTCTAGCGACAGACAATGAGCAGTTCTTC.

CDR3 loop: CASRKAGLATGELFF. CDR3 bases: TGTGCCAGTAGGAAGGCGGGACTAGCGACCGGGGAGCTGTTTTTT. This chain links TRBV19 with TRBJ2-2; 10 bases map to TRBD2. Trimming removed 6 bases from V and 5 bases from J; junction bases left unmatched: 6. Germline CDR1 LNHDA, CDR2 SQIVND (reference sequence). The CDR3 length is 15 residues.